This TCR beta chain was sequenced in a study of shared clonotypes between healthy human individuals. The length of the CDR3 is 13 residues. J was trimmed by 6 bases and V by 6 bases; bases with no gene match: 6. Looked up from germline, CDR1 is SGHNT and CDR2 is YENEEA. Naivety among CD8 cells was defined by CD45RO negativity and positive CCR7 selection, thereby excluding terminally differentiated effector memory CD45RA+ cells. For this clone: What it recognizes is unknown.

Study observations and caveats: Generation probabilities of non-shared clonotypes were lower (relative to those shared by all four donors).

The assay used deep level. Once extracted for a subset, genomic DNA was divided evenly among several immunoSEQ plates. Sorted-subset replicate PCR reactions were performed with approximately 0.2 ug DNA, corresponding to tens of thousands of T cell genomes. Only in-frame clones appear in the TCRdb table, and some are missing; sequencing was by immunoSEQ multiplex PCR. Here the sample spans some 2,100,000 clones, 85% to 95% being singletons. The sample taken for sequencing was naive CD8+ T cells from PBMCs. This chain links TRBV11-3 with TRBJ1-1; 8 bases are shared with TRBD1. The source of this sequence is a man aged 18 to 30 in good health. Some clones in this sample may be carry-over from other donors' samples. The CDR3 sequence is CASSDRGPAEAFF. CDR3 bases: TGTGCCAGCAGTGACAGGGGCCCCGCTGAAGCTTTCTTT.